The present entry profiles one T cell receptor (beta chain) with its context. These data originate in a study of shared clonotypes between healthy human individuals. The repertoire was sequenced with immunoSEQ multiplex PCR; TCRdb's copy has only in-frame clones and lacks some. The sample shows millions of clones, just over 90% of them seen only once. The germline V and J ends were trimmed by 2 bases and 6 bases, with 8 bases remaining between them. The CDR3 length is 13 residues. The germline gives CDR1 SGHAT, CDR2 FQNNGV. The sequenced sample was naive CD4+ T cells from PBMCs. Subset noted: CD45RA+ positively selected. V usage is TRBV11-2 and J usage is TRBJ2-1; no reliable D call. This TCR derives from a man younger than 35 in good health. Some clones in this sample may be carry-over from other donors' samples. As DNA, the CDR3 is TGTGCCAGCAGCTTAAACACGGTCAATGAGCAGTTCTTC. It encodes CASSLNTVNEQFF.